Given below is one TCR beta chain in context. Its cognate antigen is unknown. This sample is drawn from a study of identifying expanded T cells in peripheral blood. CDR1 is MNHNS, CDR2 SASEGT, per germline. This CDR3 spans 14 amino acids. Here immunoSEQ multiplex PCR was the method, and the copy in TCRdb shows in-frame clones only, minus some. Of around 66,000 clones listed, about 89% were seen once; the top ten hold roughly 4.8%. Study-level results: Across healthy donors, higher total template counts meant significantly greater roughly 2-week count variance. Over approximately two and four weeks, about 15 and 19 clones changed, versus more than 1 between replicates.

During the collection period, no donor immune events like infections were recorded. Sequencing was done on a sample of blood. This clonotype originated in a person between 18 and 75 years old in good health. The J gene is TRBJ2-5, the V gene TRBV6-1; a weak D match, TRBD1 (7 bases). The DNA matches TRBJ2-7 better at its end, which makes the J call doubtful. As DNA, the CDR3 is TGTGCCAGCAGTGGGAGGGGACAGCTCTACGAGCAGTACTTC. Amino acids: CASSGRGQLYEQYF.